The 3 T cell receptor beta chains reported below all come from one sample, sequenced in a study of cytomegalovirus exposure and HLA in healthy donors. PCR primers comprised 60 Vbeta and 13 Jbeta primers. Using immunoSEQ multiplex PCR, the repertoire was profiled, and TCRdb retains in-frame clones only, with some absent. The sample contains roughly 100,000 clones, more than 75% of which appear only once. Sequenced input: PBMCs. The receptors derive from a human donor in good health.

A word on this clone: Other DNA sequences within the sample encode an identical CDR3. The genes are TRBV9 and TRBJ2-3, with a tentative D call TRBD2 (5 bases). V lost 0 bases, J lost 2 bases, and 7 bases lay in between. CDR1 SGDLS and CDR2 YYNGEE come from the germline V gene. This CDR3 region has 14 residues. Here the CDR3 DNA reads TGTGCCAGCAGCGTAGCGGGGTTCACAGATACGCAGTATTTT. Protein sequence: CASSVAGFTDTQYF. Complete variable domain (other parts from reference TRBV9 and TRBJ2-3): DSGVTQTPKHLITATGQRVTLRCSPRSGDLSVYWYQQSLDQGLQFLIQYYNGEERAKGNILERFSAQQFPDLHSELNLSSLELGDSALYFCASSVAGFTDTQYFGPGTRLTVL.

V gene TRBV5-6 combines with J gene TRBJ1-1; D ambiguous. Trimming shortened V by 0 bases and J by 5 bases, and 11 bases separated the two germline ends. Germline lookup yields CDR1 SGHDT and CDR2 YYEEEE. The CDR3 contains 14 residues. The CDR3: CASSLGYQRTEAFF. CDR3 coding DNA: TGTGCCAGCAGCTTGGGGTACCAGAGGACTGAAGCTTTCTTT.

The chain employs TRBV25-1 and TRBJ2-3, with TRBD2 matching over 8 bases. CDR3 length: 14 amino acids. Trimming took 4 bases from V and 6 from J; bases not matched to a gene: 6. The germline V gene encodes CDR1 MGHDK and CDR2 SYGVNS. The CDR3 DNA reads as TGTGCCAGCAGTGCCGCGGGAGGCATTGATACGCAGTATTTT. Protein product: CASSAAGGIDTQYF.